The following is a TCR beta chain sequence with its context. Its antigen remains undetermined. No base quality values were provided; no much bigger clone lies one nucleotide off. This sample is drawn from a study of OX40 agonist ivuxolimab in advanced cancers. At the level of the whole study: Ivuxolimab was an agonistic, fully human IgG2 monoclonal antibody directed against OX40 (CD134), a costimulatory receptor. Intravenous ivuxolimab was administered to patients every 2 weeks at six dose levels: 0.01, 0.1, 0.3, 1.5, 3 and 10 mg/kg. Among the roughly 52 dose-escalation patients, approximately 20 had hepatocellular carcinoma, approximately 15 melanoma, 9 renal cell carcinoma and 9 head and neck cancer. In the dose-escalation cohort, nearly 85% of patients were male, and the mean age was approximately 60 years with a range of roughly 20 to 80. Patients were allowed to have had prior anti-PD-1, anti-PD-L1 or anti-CTLA-4 therapy, and 40% of the dose-escalation patients had previously received checkpoint inhibitors. Partial responses occurred in three dose-escalation patients, of whom one had hepatocellular carcinoma and two had cutaneous melanoma. Peripheral TCRbeta sequencing aimed to test whether ivuxolimab altered TCR sequence diversity and caused clonal T-cell expansion. The monotherapy dose-escalation portion (N = 52 patients) of the phase I ivuxolimab trial is reported in the paper. The investigation overall reported the following: On average, CD8+ T cells showed more expanded clones than CD4+ T cells after ivuxolimab. Partial responders in the 0.1-3.0 mg/kg groups had among the lowest normalized peripheral clonal expansion, especially among CD8+ T cells. At doses of 0.1 to 3.0 mg/kg, clonal expansion of both CD4+ and CD8+ T cells in blood was seen between baseline and week 6. Low levels of normalized T-cell clonal expansion were also seen in some nonresponding patients. Antigen specificity was not determined for the clonally expanded peripheral T cells.

Patients with autoimmune disease history or receiving systemic immunosuppression were excluded from the trial. In every dose cohort, peripheral blood was drawn for TCR sequencing at baseline, cycle 4 day 1, and cycle 7 day 1. The samples were taken from a phase I, first-in-human, multicenter, open-label dose-escalation trial of ivuxolimab. The trial enrolled adults with locally advanced or metastatic head and neck squamous cell, hepatocellular, melanoma or renal cell carcinoma. Before TCR sequencing, CD4+ and CD8+ T cells were separately sorted from peripheral blood. For sequencing of the TCRbeta CDR3 region, genomic DNA was extracted from the sorted cells. TCRbeta CDR3 regions were sequenced using the immunoSEQ Assay. The source is immuneACCESS, and TCRdb retained only in-frame sequences with V and J called. Part of the clones is not carried over; for the studies checked, unresolved V genes explain less than half of this, and the remainder is unexplained. This sample is represented by tens of thousands of clones; approximately 78% of them were singletons. The ten biggest clones cover about 5% of the sample.

The CDR3 covers 17 residues, taking in both the cysteine and the phenylalanine. The CDR3 DNA has 51 bases and is translated from base 1. CDR1 and CDR2 are read off the germline V gene as SGHNT and YENEEA. V is cut back by 5 bases and J by 1 base, with 9 bases in the junction unmatched. The sample was CD4+ or CD8+ T cells sorted from blood, taken in a trial of the OX40 agonist ivuxolimab. Recombination connected TRBV11-3 to TRBJ1-1; 11 central nucleotides agree with TRBD1. The sequence derives from an adult with an advanced solid tumor such as melanoma, head and neck, liver or kidney cancer. DNA sequence: TGTGCCAGCAGCCCCCCCGGACAGGGGGCAAGGAACACTGAAGCTTTCTTT. Protein translation: CASSPPGQGARNTEAFF.